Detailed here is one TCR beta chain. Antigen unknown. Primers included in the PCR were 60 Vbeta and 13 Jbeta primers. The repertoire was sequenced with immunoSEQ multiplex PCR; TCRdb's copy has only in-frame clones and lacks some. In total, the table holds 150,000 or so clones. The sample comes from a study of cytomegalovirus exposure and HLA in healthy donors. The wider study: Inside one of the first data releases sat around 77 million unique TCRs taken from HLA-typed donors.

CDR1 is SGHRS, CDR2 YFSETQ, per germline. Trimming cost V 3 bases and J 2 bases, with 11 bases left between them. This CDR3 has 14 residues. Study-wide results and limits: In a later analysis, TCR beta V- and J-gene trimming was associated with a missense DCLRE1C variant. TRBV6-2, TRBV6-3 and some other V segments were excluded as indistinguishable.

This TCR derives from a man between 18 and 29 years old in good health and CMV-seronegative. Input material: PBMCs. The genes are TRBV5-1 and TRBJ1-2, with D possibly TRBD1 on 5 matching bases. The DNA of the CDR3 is TGCGCCAGCAGCTCCCGGGGGGTAAACTATGGCTACACCTTC. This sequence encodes CASSSRGVNYGYTF.